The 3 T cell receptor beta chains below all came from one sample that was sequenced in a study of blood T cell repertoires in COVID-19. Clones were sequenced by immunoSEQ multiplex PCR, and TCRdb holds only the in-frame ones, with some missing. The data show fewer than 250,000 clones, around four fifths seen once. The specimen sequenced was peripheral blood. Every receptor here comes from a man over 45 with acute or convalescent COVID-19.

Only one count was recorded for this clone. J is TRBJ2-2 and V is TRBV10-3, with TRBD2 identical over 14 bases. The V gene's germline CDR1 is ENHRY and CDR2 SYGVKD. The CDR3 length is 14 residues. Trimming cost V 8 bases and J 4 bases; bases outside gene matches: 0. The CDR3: CAIGLAGGTGELFF. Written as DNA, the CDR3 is TGTGCCATCGGACTAGCGGGAGGCACCGGGGAGCTGTTTTTT.

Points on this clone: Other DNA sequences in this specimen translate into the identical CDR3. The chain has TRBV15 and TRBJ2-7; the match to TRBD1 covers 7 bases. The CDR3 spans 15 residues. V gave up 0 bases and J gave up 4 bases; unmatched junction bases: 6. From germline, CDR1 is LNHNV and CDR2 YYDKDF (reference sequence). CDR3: CATSRDEGASYEQYF. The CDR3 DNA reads TGTGCCACCAGCAGAGATGAGGGGGCCTCATACGAGCAGTACTTC.

The CDR3 loop is CASSLQINYGYTF. The DNA for the CDR3 is TGTGCCAGCAGTTTGCAGATCAACTATGGCTACACCTTC. The chain uses TRBV27 and TRBJ1-2; D is unresolved. The CDR3 runs to 13 residues. The ends were cut back, 3 bases at V and 2 bases at J, with 7 bases in the middle. The V gene's germline CDR1 is MNHEY and CDR2 SMNVEV (reference sequence).